These 23 T cell receptor beta chains were sequenced from one sample in a study of T-cell reconstitution after alpha-beta-depleted transplantation in children. This sample's TCRbeta library carried unique molecular identifier barcodes. TCRdb re-called the PCR reads through MiXCR, storing one row per CDR3 protein. The profile shows roughly 49,000 distinct CDR3 sequences, nearly 9.5% of them singletons. Sequencing was performed on PBMCs, mostly from graft donor cells, taken 60 days after TCRalphabeta/CD19-depleted stem cell transplant. The source of these receptors is a male patient between 2 and 10 years old who had a stem cell transplant for chronic granulomatous disease, so the T cells may come from the graft donor.

The chain links TRBV29-1 to TRBJ2-5; D unresolved. Germline lookup yields CDR1 SQVTM and CDR2 ANQGSEA. The CDR3 has 14 residues. V lost 4 bases, J lost 5 bases, and 17 bases lay in between. This chain's CDR3 is CSVVGIIIGETQYF. CDR3 DNA: TGCAGCGTTGTAGGCATCATTATCGGGGAGACCCAGTACTTC.

In its sample, this clonotype was seen a few times. The genes are TRBV20-1 and TRBJ2-5; either TRBD1 or TRBD2 may fit D (5 bases each). CDR3 length: 14 amino acids. The germline gives CDR1 DFQATT, CDR2 SNEGSKA (reference sequence). Trimming removed 2 bases from V and 5 bases from J, with 15 bases in between. The CDR3 protein is CSARLRGNEETQYF. DNA of the CDR3: TGCAGTGCTAGACTCCGGGGCAACGAGGAGACCCAGTACTTC.

By sample share, this clonotype is medium-sized. The gene calls are TRBV7-9 and TRBJ2-1; D might be TRBD2 (7 bases). Trimming left V 5 bases short and J 4 bases short, with 15 bases between. CDR1 SEHNR and CDR2 FQNEAQ come from the germline V gene (reference sequence). The CDR3 runs 15 residues. This CDR3 is CASSQGSGIYNEQFF. CDR3 sequence (DNA): TGTGCCAGCAGCCAGGGGAGCGGGATTTACAATGAGCAGTTCTTC.

Turning to this clonotype: A much more abundant neighbour one base away suggests this may be a read error. CDR3 loop: CASSPAGFSYDQYF. The CDR3 DNA reads TGTGCCAGCTCTCCAGCGGGCTTCTCCTACGACCAGTACTTC. The genes are TRBV18 and TRBJ2-7, with D perhaps matching TRBD2 (6 bases). The CDR3 is 14 amino acids. The germline V gene encodes CDR1 KGHSH and CDR2 LQKENI.

The V gene is TRBV28, the J gene TRBJ2-7; the D gene is possibly TRBD2 (5 bases). Germline assignment: CDR1 MDHEN and CDR2 SYDVKM. The CDR3 has 15 amino acids. Trimming removed 5 bases at V and 0 bases at J, with 14 bases between. The CDR3: CASSRDFRGSYEQYF. The CDR3 nucleotides read TGTGCCAGCAGTAGGGATTTTCGGGGCTCCTACGAGCAGTACTTC.

This clonotype was detected many times. The J gene is TRBJ2-1, the V gene TRBV5-1, with D possibly matching TRBD2 (5 bases). The CDR3 is 14 amino acids. Trimming shortened V by 2 bases and J by 7 bases, and 13 bases separated the two germline ends. Looked up from germline, CDR1 is SGHRS and CDR2 is YFSETQ. DNA of the CDR3: TGCGCCAGCAGCTTTAACGGGAAAGTGAATGAGCAGTTCTTC. Translating gives CASSFNGKVNEQFF.

Of note for this clonotype: A much more abundant neighbour one base away suggests this may be a read error. The chain carries TRBV12-3 or TRBV12-4 and TRBJ2-1, with 7 bases matching TRBD1. V lost 6 bases to trimming and J lost 9 bases; unmatched junction nucleotides: 14. The CDR3 runs 15 residues. The CDR3 DNA follows: TGTGCCAGCAGACCGAGACAGGGTCCTGTTGGTGAGCAGTTCTTC. Encoded protein: CASRPRQGPVGEQFF.

This clonotype was counted at least ten times. The chain is built from TRBV12-3 or TRBV12-4 and TRBJ2-2, with 10 bases matching TRBD1. V gave up 7 bases and J gave up 0 bases; unmatched junction bases: 14. The CDR3 extends over 19 amino acids. The CDR3 spells CASNHIRAGQGSNTGELFF. The CDR3 region has the DNA TGTGCCAGCAACCACATAAGAGCGGGACAGGGGTCGAACACCGGGGAGCTGTTTTTT.

CDR3: CASRFKVKGTGANVLTF. In nucleotides, the CDR3 is TGTGCCAGCAGGTTCAAGGTGAAAGGAACCGGGGCCAACGTCCTGACTTTC. The gene calls are TRBV7-8 and TRBJ2-6; unclear D gene. The CDR3 runs to 17 residues. Germline-derived CDR1 and CDR2 are SGHVS and FQNEAQ. V was trimmed by 6 bases and J by 4 bases, leaving 19 bases between them.

This clonotype was seen a few times. The rearrangement joins TRBV27 to TRBJ2-3, with D hard to call. V lost 5 bases, J lost 6 bases, and 27 bases lay in between. CDR1 and CDR2 from the germline V gene are MNHEY and SMNVEV (reference sequence). The CDR3 extends over 18 amino acids. In nucleotides, the CDR3 is TGTGCCAGCAGTCTGCACATGCCGGCAGGCGCAATATGGGATACGCAGTATTTT. Amino acid sequence: CASSLHMPAGAIWDTQYF.

This clonotype occurred many times. This chain uses TRBV6-2 or TRBV6-3 with TRBJ1-1; TRBD1 aligns across 7 bases. The germline gives CDR1 MNHEY, CDR2 SVGEGT. CDR3 length: 13 amino acids. After removal of 5 bases from V and 5 bases from J, the junction contained 5 bases not matched to a gene. CDR3 nucleotide sequence: TGTGCCAGCAGTCGACAGGGAGGAACTGAAGCTTTCTTT. Amino acid sequence: CASSRQGGTEAFF.

The sample holds many counts of this clonotype. CDR3 nucleotides: TGCAGTGCAGCGAACAGTTTGAACACTGAAGCTTTCTTT. It yields the protein CSAANSLNTEAFF. This rearrangement joins TRBV20-1 to TRBJ1-1; D uncertain. In germline, CDR1 is DFQATT, CDR2 SNEGSKA (reference sequence). This CDR3 spans 13 amino acids. Trimming removed 6 bases at V and 0 bases at J, with 11 bases between.

This clonotype has ten or more counts. This chain uses TRBV6-2 or TRBV6-3 with TRBJ2-1, with D perhaps given as TRBD1 or TRBD2 (5 bases each). The V and J ends lost 1 base and 5 bases respectively, with 12 bases between them. CDR3 length: 15 amino acids. Germline loops: CDR1 MNHEY, CDR2 SVGEGT. The CDR3 nucleotides are TGTGCCAGCAGTTACTGGGGGAATAAGGACAATGAGCAGTTCTTC. This codes for CASSYWGNKDNEQFF.

The V call is TRBV6-1, the J call TRBJ2-3; 7 positions match TRBD1. CDR1 MNHNS and CDR2 SASEGT come from the germline V gene. With V trimmed by 2 bases and J by 1 base, 3 bases remained unmatched. This CDR3 spans 15 amino acids. CDR3 loop: CASSEITGGTDTQYF. CDR3 sequence (DNA): TGTGCCAGCAGTGAAATCACAGGGGGCACAGATACGCAGTATTTT.

This clonotype was observed many times. The chain links TRBV6-1 to TRBJ2-7; TRBD2 matches 11 bases. The V and J ends lost 9 bases and 4 bases, in that order; junction bases with no gene match: 11. Germline assignment: CDR1 MNHNS and CDR2 SASEGT. This CDR3 region has 15 residues. DNA for the CDR3: TGTGCCAGTTCCCTTAGCGGGAGGGCCCGGTACGAGCAGTACTTC. Its translation: CASSLSGRARYEQYF.

This clonotype was observed a handful of times. The rearrangement links TRBV19 to TRBJ2-7, with D perhaps matching TRBD2 (6 bases). Trimming took 2 bases from V and 0 from J, leaving 8 bases between them. This CDR3 is built from 14 residues. CDR1 is LNHDA, CDR2 SQIVND, per germline (reference sequence). This CDR3 is CASSISGVSYEQYF. The CDR3 DNA sequence: TGTGCCAGTAGTATATCGGGGGTCTCCTACGAGCAGTACTTC.

In its sample, this clonotype ranks as medium-sized. The V gene is TRBV12-3 or TRBV12-4, the J gene TRBJ2-3; D is uncertain. The CDR3 consists of 13 residues. The V end was cut by 5 bases, the J end by 1 base, with 7 bases between. CDR3 DNA: TGTGCCAGCAGTCTTATTCGCACAGATACGCAGTATTTT. Its protein product is CASSLIRTDTQYF.

This chain uses TRBV13 with TRBJ2-7; weak D call: TRBD1 (5 bases). V was trimmed by 8 bases and J by 3 bases, leaving 17 bases between them. Germline V CDR1 and CDR2: PRHDT, FYEKMQ (reference sequence). This CDR3 region has 14 residues. CDR3 sequence reads: CASAHGLGDYEQYF. The CDR3 coding sequence is TGTGCCAGCGCCCATGGGCTAGGGGACTACGAGCAGTACTTC. The full variable domain, rest sourced from reference TRBV13 and TRBJ2-7, is AAGVIQSPRHLIKEKRETATLKCYPIPRHDTVYWYQQGPGQDPQFLISFYEKMQSDKGSIPDRFSAQQFSDYHSELNMSSLELGDSALYFCASAHGLGDYEQYFGPGTRLTVT.

This clonotype showed up many times. This chain joins TRBV9 and TRBJ1-5; tentative D call: TRBD1 (5 bases). CDR3 length equals 16 residues. CDR1 is SGDLS, CDR2 YYNGEE, per germline. Trimming pared 2 bases from V and 3 bases from J, leaving 15 bases between. The CDR3 DNA follows: TGTGCCAGCAGCGTCCCCCCGGAGACAGACAATCAGCCCCAGCATTTT. It codes for CASSVPPETDNQPQHF.

This clonotype was counted between two and nine times. The CDR3 here is CSARLAGPDTQYF. The CDR3 DNA is TGCAGTGCCCGACTAGCGGGGCCAGATACGCAGTATTTT. The V call is TRBV20-1, the J call TRBJ2-3; 11 bases are shared with TRBD2. CDR3 length equals 13 residues. V was pared by 6 bases and J by 4 bases, with 3 bases of the junction left unmatched. Germline loops: CDR1 DFQATT, CDR2 SNEGSKA (reference sequence).

This clonotype has just a few counts. The gene calls are TRBV28 and TRBJ2-1; D is undetermined. The CDR3 totals 12 residues. Germline-derived CDR1 and CDR2 are MDHEN and SYDVKM. V dropped 6 bases and J dropped 4 bases, with 7 bases sitting between them. The CDR3: CASRDLYNEQFF. CDR3 coding DNA: TGTGCCAGCAGGGACCTTTACAATGAGCAGTTCTTC.

In its sample, this clonotype was seen many times. This chain uses TRBV5-1 with TRBJ2-1; TRBD2 matches at 7 bases. The CDR3 sequence is 15 residues long. V trimming: 4 bases; J trimming: 3 bases; junction bases outside the gene matches: 7. The germline gives CDR1 SGHRS, CDR2 YFSETQ. The CDR3 DNA sequence: TGCGCCAGCAGCCCGCTAGCGGTCTTCTACAATGAGCAGTTCTTC. It yields the protein CASSPLAVFYNEQFF. The full variable domain, with the rest looked up from reference TRBV5-1 and TRBJ2-1, is KAGVTQTPRYLIKTRGQQVTLSCSPISGHRSVSWYQQTPGQGLQFLFEYFSETQRNKGNFPGRFSGRQFSNSRSEMNVSTLELGDSALYLCASSPLAVFYNEQFFGPGTRLTVL.

The chain couples TRBV6-1 to TRBJ1-1; D call uncertain. The germline V gene encodes CDR1 MNHNS and CDR2 SASEGT. Trimming pared 6 bases from V and 7 bases from J, leaving 12 bases between. The CDR3 spans 12 residues. CDR3 sequence reads: CASRDRGLEAFF. The CDR3, as DNA: TGTGCCAGCAGAGATAGAGGTCTTGAAGCTTTCTTT.